This T cell receptor (beta chain) was documented in a study of cytomegalovirus exposure and HLA in healthy donors. Study-wide results and caveats: Associated with cytomegalovirus, according to the listing, were 150 to 200 TCR beta chains. Some public TCRs appeared in many individuals, while most sequences were rare. A few of the chains that were CMV-associated were confirmed in vitro to be specific for CMV antigens. First-cohort TCR clusters were later found to tend to co-occur in the roughly 130 validation repertoires.

The CDR3 covers 21 residues. With 5 bases removed from V and 0 bases from J, the gap between germline ends came to 26 bases. Per the germline V gene, CDR1 is MDHEN and CDR2 is SYDVKM. Generated by immunoSEQ multiplex PCR, the TCRdb table keeps only in-frame clones and is missing some. Of a few hundred thousand clones listed, around 80% are singletons. About this clone: Antigen specificity is unknown.

This receptor was taken from a woman aged 25 to 39 in good health and CMV-seropositive. V usage is TRBV28 and J usage is TRBJ2-6; no firm D call. Sequenced: PBMCs. The CDR3 coding sequence is TGTGCCAGCAGTCCCAGCCCCGTTAGACTTAGGCGGTCCTCTGGGGCCAACGTCCTGACTTTC. Protein: CASSPSPVRLRRSSGANVLTF.